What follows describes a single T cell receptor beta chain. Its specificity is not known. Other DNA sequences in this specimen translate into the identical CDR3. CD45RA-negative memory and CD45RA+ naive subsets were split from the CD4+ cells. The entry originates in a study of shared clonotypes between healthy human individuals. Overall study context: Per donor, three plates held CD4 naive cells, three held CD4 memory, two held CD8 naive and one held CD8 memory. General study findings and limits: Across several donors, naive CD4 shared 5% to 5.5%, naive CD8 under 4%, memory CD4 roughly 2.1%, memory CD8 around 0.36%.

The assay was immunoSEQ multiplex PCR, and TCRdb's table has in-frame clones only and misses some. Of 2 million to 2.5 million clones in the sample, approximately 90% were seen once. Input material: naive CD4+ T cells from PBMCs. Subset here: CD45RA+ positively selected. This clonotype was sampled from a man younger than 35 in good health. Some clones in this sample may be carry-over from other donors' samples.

The CDR3 loop reads CASSLGLADYNEQFF. The CDR3 DNA follows: TGTGCCAGCAGCTTAGGACTAGCAGACTACAATGAGCAGTTCTTC. V is TRBV7-9 and J is TRBJ2-1, with 7 bases aligning to TRBD2. Germline V CDR1 and CDR2: SEHNR, FQNEAQ (reference sequence). The CDR3 contains 15 residues. The junction had 3 bases not matched to a gene; V was cut back by 1 base and J by 3 bases.